This is a list of T cell receptor beta chains from one sample in a study of identical twins. TCRdb called the 5' RACE reads again in MiXCR, with one record for every CDR3 protein. Here the sample spans around 250,000 distinct CDR3 sequences, approximately 11% being singletons. The sample was also linked to a second study, of yellow fever vaccine responses in identical twins.

The specimen sequenced was memory (CD45RO+) T cells sorted from blood. The receptors were gathered from a woman aged 18-30 years in good health. Each CDR3 is given with its conserved first and last residue. D genes are given only for firm matches. Where a row states a size, it is once, few, many or the class of an expanded clone; other rows omit it.

V gene: TRBV4-3; J gene: TRBJ2-7; clone size: few; D gene: NA; CDR3 protein: CASSQAWTESYEQYF; CDR3 DNA: TGCGCCAGCAGCCAAGCGTGGACAGAATCCTACGAGCAGTACTTC
V gene: TRBV19; J gene: TRBJ2-2; clone size: NA; D gene: NA; CDR3 protein: CASSIRRGNTGELFF; CDR3 DNA: TGTGCCAGTAGTATAAGGCGGGGGAACACCGGGGAGCTGTTTTTT
V gene: TRBV10-3; J gene: TRBJ1-4; clone size: few; D gene: NA; CDR3 protein: CAISAGDNGELFF; CDR3 DNA: TGTGCCATCAGTGCTGGTGACAATGGGGAACTGTTTTTT
V gene: TRBV20-1; J gene: TRBJ2-7; clone size: many; D gene: TRBD1; CDR3 protein: CSARGTGASYEQYF; CDR3 DNA: TGCAGTGCTAGAGGGACAGGGGCGTCCTACGAGCAGTACTTC
V gene: TRBV9; J gene: TRBJ2-5; clone size: few; D gene: TRBD2; CDR3 protein: CASSVVSGGKETQYF; CDR3 DNA: TGTGCCAGCAGCGTAGTCAGCGGGGGGAAAGAGACCCAGTACTTC
V gene: TRBV12-3/TRBV12-4; J gene: TRBJ1-1; clone size: few; D gene: NA; CDR3 protein: CASRSVAEAFF; CDR3 DNA: TGTGCCAGCAGATCCGTCGCTGAAGCTTTCTTT
V gene: TRBV6-6; J gene: TRBJ2-3; clone size: few; D gene: NA; CDR3 protein: CASTQGTDTQYF; CDR3 DNA: TGTGCCAGCACCCAAGGCACAGATACGCAGTATTTT
V gene: TRBV15; J gene: TRBJ2-7; clone size: few; D gene: NA; CDR3 protein: CATSRVRDTEQYF; CDR3 DNA: TGTGCCACCAGCAGAGTGAGGGACACCGAGCAGTACTTC
V gene: TRBV30; J gene: TRBJ2-1; clone size: few; D gene: NA; CDR3 protein: CAWSRGSTYNEQFF; CDR3 DNA: TGTGCCTGGAGTCGGGGGAGCACCTACAATGAGCAGTTCTTC
V gene: TRBV28; J gene: TRBJ2-1; clone size: few; D gene: NA; CDR3 protein: CASGPNYNEQFF; CDR3 DNA: TGTGCCAGCGGTCCAAACTACAATGAGCAGTTCTTC
V gene: TRBV20-1; J gene: TRBJ2-7; clone size: NA; D gene: NA; CDR3 protein: CSARGADFTYEQYF; CDR3 DNA: TGCAGTGCTAGAGGGGCAGACTTCACCTACGAGCAGTACTTC
V gene: TRBV6-1; J gene: TRBJ1-2; clone size: NA; D gene: TRBD1; CDR3 protein: CASSNDRGGGYTF; CDR3 DNA: TGTGCCAGCAGCAACGACAGGGGAGGAGGCTACACCTTC
V gene: TRBV10-3; J gene: TRBJ2-1; clone size: few; D gene: TRBD2; CDR3 protein: CAIMSTSGTEQFF; CDR3 DNA: TGTGCCATCATGTCGACTAGCGGGACTGAGCAGTTCTTC
V gene: TRBV10-2; J gene: TRBJ2-1; clone size: few; D gene: NA; CDR3 protein: CASRPGTLEDNEQFF; CDR3 DNA: TGCGCCAGCAGGCCCGGGACACTCGAAGACAATGAGCAGTTCTTC
V gene: TRBV6-2/TRBV6-3; J gene: TRBJ2-5; clone size: NA; D gene: NA; CDR3 protein: CASSYREEETQYF; CDR3 DNA: TGTGCCAGCAGCTACAGGGAGGAAGAGACCCAGTACTTC
V gene: TRBV9; J gene: TRBJ1-3; clone size: NA; D gene: NA; CDR3 protein: CASSATTGHSGNTIYF; CDR3 DNA: TGTGCCAGCAGCGCGACGACTGGACACTCTGGAAACACCATATATTTT
V gene: TRBV7-6; J gene: TRBJ2-7; clone size: many; D gene: NA; CDR3 protein: CASSPGTLSYEQYF; CDR3 DNA: TGTGCCAGCAGCCCCGGGACTCTATCCTACGAGCAGTACTTC
V gene: TRBV15; J gene: TRBJ2-5; clone size: many; D gene: TRBD1; CDR3 protein: CATSRYTGEETQYF; CDR3 DNA: TGTGCCACCAGCAGATACACAGGGGAAGAGACCCAGTACTTC
V gene: TRBV10-3; J gene: TRBJ2-3; clone size: many; D gene: NA; CDR3 protein: CAISVADTQYF; CDR3 DNA: TGTGCCATCAGTGTGGCAGATACGCAGTATTTT
V gene: TRBV7-9; J gene: TRBJ1-4; clone size: NA; D gene: TRBD1; CDR3 protein: CASSLVAQGAEKLFF; CDR3 DNA: TGTGCCAGCAGCTTAGTTGCGCAGGGGGCGGAAAAACTGTTTTTT
V gene: TRBV7-8; J gene: TRBJ1-2; clone size: few; D gene: NA; CDR3 protein: CASSLEAGNYGYTF; CDR3 DNA: TGTGCCAGCAGCTTAGAGGCAGGGAACTATGGCTACACCTTC
V gene: TRBV5-1; J gene: TRBJ2-3; clone size: NA; D gene: TRBD2; CDR3 protein: CASSTGTSGTGDTQYF; CDR3 DNA: TGCGCCAGCAGCACCGGGACTAGCGGGACAGGAGATACGCAGTATTTT
V gene: TRBV12-3/TRBV12-4; J gene: TRBJ2-7; clone size: few; D gene: NA; CDR3 protein: CASSWRVGPGAYYEQYF; CDR3 DNA: TGTGCCAGCAGTTGGAGGGTCGGGCCAGGGGCTTACTACGAGCAGTACTTC
V gene: TRBV6-4; J gene: TRBJ2-3; clone size: NA; D gene: TRBD2; CDR3 protein: CASSDGTRDTDTQYF; CDR3 DNA: TGTGCCAGCAGTGACGGGACTAGGGATACAGATACGCAGTATTTT
V gene: TRBV27; J gene: TRBJ2-4; clone size: few; D gene: TRBD1; CDR3 protein: CASSPSGQGNIQYF; CDR3 DNA: TGTGCCAGCAGTCCCTCGGGACAGGGGAACATTCAGTACTTC
V gene: TRBV20-1; J gene: TRBJ1-2; clone size: many; D gene: TRBD1; CDR3 protein: CSARTGTHYGYTF; CDR3 DNA: TGCAGTGCTCGGACAGGGACGCACTATGGCTACACCTTC
V gene: TRBV4-3; J gene: TRBJ2-3; clone size: many; D gene: TRBD2; CDR3 protein: CASSLSGGPGVDTQYF; CDR3 DNA: TGCGCCAGCAGCCTCTCGGGGGGTCCCGGTGTAGATACGCAGTATTTT
V gene: TRBV24-1; J gene: TRBJ2-2; clone size: many; D gene: TRBD2; CDR3 protein: CATSGTSGYTGELFF; CDR3 DNA: TGTGCCACCAGTGGAACTAGCGGATACACCGGGGAGCTGTTTTTT
V gene: TRBV7-2; J gene: TRBJ1-1; clone size: few; D gene: TRBD1; CDR3 protein: CASSMDRVGTEAFF; CDR3 DNA: TGTGCCAGCAGCATGGACAGGGTTGGAACTGAAGCTTTCTTT
V gene: TRBV7-1; J gene: TRBJ2-2; clone size: once; D gene: TRBD1; CDR3 protein: CASSSATGGNGELFF; CDR3 DNA: TGTGCCAGCAGCTCAGCGACAGGGGGGAACGGGGAGCTGTTTTTT
V gene: TRBV24-1; J gene: TRBJ2-3; clone size: NA; D gene: TRBD1; CDR3 protein: CATSDYTGGTDTQYF; CDR3 DNA: TGTGCCACCAGTGATTATACAGGGGGAACAGATACGCAGTATTTT
V gene: TRBV12-3/TRBV12-4; J gene: TRBJ1-1; clone size: many; D gene: NA; CDR3 protein: CASRPRGTEAFF; CDR3 DNA: TGTGCCAGCCGCCCCCGAGGCACTGAAGCTTTCTTT
V gene: TRBV28; J gene: TRBJ2-2; clone size: few; D gene: NA; CDR3 protein: CASSGATGYTGELFF; CDR3 DNA: TGTGCCAGCAGTGGGGCAACCGGGTACACCGGGGAGCTGTTTTTT